These 24 T cell receptor beta chains share one sample of origin, sequenced in a study of cytomegalovirus exposure and HLA in healthy donors. PCR involved 60 Vbeta and 13 Jbeta primers. The data were produced by immunoSEQ multiplex PCR, yet TCRdb's version contains in-frame clones alone and is incomplete. The data contain 200,000 or so clones, just over 75% of them singletons. Sequencing was carried out using PBMCs. The receptors originated from a man aged 18 to 30 in good health and CMV-seronegative.

The rearrangement uses TRBV10-3 and TRBJ2-1; TRBD2 agrees at 10 bases. Germline-derived CDR1 and CDR2 are ENHRY and SYGVKD. The CDR3 totals 14 residues. V was clipped by 4 bases and J by 7 bases; unmatched bases: 4. As DNA, the CDR3 is TGTGCCATCAGTGCGGGGACTAGCGTTAATGAGCAGTTCTTC. It specifies CAISAGTSVNEQFF.

In its sample, this clone was seen once. V usage is TRBV4-1 and J usage is TRBJ2-3, with 7 bases matching TRBD2. The CDR3 loop spans 15 amino acids. The V gene's germline CDR1 is MGHRA and CDR2 YSYEKL. The V gene end was trimmed by 4 bases and the J gene end by 2 bases; junction bases not matched to a gene: 6. CDR3 nucleotides: TGCGCCAGCAGCCTCCTAGCGGCCCACACAGATACGCAGTATTTT. Translation gives CASSLLAAHTDTQYF.

V is TRBV27 and J is TRBJ1-1; D is unclear. The CDR3 has 13 amino acids. Germline CDR1 MNHEY, CDR2 SMNVEV (reference sequence). With 3 bases removed from V and 7 bases from J, the gap between germline ends came to 12 bases. The CDR3 is CASSFQGSLEAFF. CDR3 nucleotides: TGTGCCAGCAGTTTCCAAGGGAGCCTTGAAGCTTTCTTT.

This clone was counted a few times. The V and J genes are TRBV27 and TRBJ1-5; 9 bases are shared with TRBD1. Unmatched junction bases numbered 6, after V lost 5 bases and J lost 4 bases. The CDR3 totals 15 residues. From germline, CDR1 is MNHEY and CDR2 SMNVEV (reference sequence). The DNA of the CDR3 is TGTGCCAGCAGTCCGCGGGACAGGGCTAATCAGCCCCAGCATTTT. Protein: CASSPRDRANQPQHF.

This chain connects TRBV12-1 to TRBJ2-7; TRBD1, the table's D call, was not compared with the DNA. TRBV12-1 is a documented pseudogene. The CDR3 loop spans 18 amino acids. The DNA of the CDR3 is TGTGCCAGCAGCTTTGATCTGGACAGGGGGCGCTTCTCCTACGAGCAGTACTTC. This encodes CASSFDLDRGRFSYEQYF.

This clone has just a few counts. CDR3 in amino acids: CASSLISESYEQYF. Written as DNA, the CDR3 is TGTGCCAGCAGCCTCATTTCGGAGAGCTACGAGCAGTACTTC. V and J are TRBV5-8 and TRBJ2-7, with D unclear. The CDR3 contains 14 residues. In germline, CDR1 is SGHTS, CDR2 YDEGEE. Trimming shortened V by 4 bases and J by 3 bases, and 14 bases separated the two germline ends.

This clone has just one count. This chain uses TRBV10-3 with TRBJ1-2, with 11 positions matching TRBD1. Germline V CDR1 and CDR2: ENHRY, SYGVKD. V shed 6 bases and J 4 bases; nucleotides not matched to a gene: 10. There are 16 residues in the CDR3. The DNA for the CDR3 is TGTGCCATCAGACCGGGACAGGGGGACGGTGGCTATGGCTACACCTTC. Its translation is CAIRPGQGDGGYGYTF.

The V and J genes are TRBV2 and TRBJ2-7; D possibly corresponds to TRBD2 (7 bases). The CDR3 extends over 12 amino acids. Trimming removed 10 bases at V and 4 bases at J, with 14 bases between. Germline V gives CDR1 SNHLY, CDR2 FYNNEI. This CDR3 reads CANAGAEYEQYF. DNA of the CDR3: TGTGCCAACGCGGGGGCTGAGTACGAGCAGTACTTC.

The chain recombines TRBV11-3 with TRBJ2-1; perhaps TRBD2 as D (6 bases). The CDR3 is 13 amino acids. Deletions cut 5 bases from V and 3 bases from J, with 8 bases between. Germline CDR1 SGHNT, CDR2 YENEEA. CDR3 sequence reads: CASSPGLYNEQFF. The DNA for the CDR3 is TGTGCCAGCAGCCCGGGACTCTACAATGAGCAGTTCTTC.

CDR3: CASSPNRGQGYFNYGYTF. CDR3 nucleotides: TGCGCCAGCAGCCCGAACAGGGGACAGGGGTACTTCAACTATGGCTACACCTTC. J is TRBJ1-2 and V is TRBV5-1, with 10 bases fitting TRBD1. CDR1 SGHRS and CDR2 YFSETQ come from the germline V gene. With 4 bases clipped from V and 2 bases from J, the junction kept 14 bases outside the gene matches. The CDR3 consists of 18 residues.

The chain employs TRBV6-5 and TRBJ1-4; no clear D. From germline, CDR1 is MNHEY and CDR2 SVGAGI. The CDR3 has 12 residues. Trimming cost V 5 bases and J 5 bases, with 6 bases left between them. The chain's CDR3 is CASSSRNEKLFF. The CDR3 DNA reads as TGTGCCAGCAGTAGCAGGAATGAAAAACTGTTTTTT.

This clone was recorded a few times. The chain carries TRBV19 and TRBJ2-7; TRBD1 agrees at 9 bases. V was clipped by 4 bases and J by 0 bases; unmatched bases: 7. This CDR3 is built from 16 residues. CDR1 is LNHDA and CDR2 is SQIVND in the germline V gene (reference sequence). CDR3 sequence reads: CASSNSGTGYSYEQYF. In DNA, the CDR3 is TGTGCCAGTAGTAATTCCGGGACAGGGTACTCCTACGAGCAGTACTTC.

V is TRBV6-6 and J is TRBJ2-3, with D perhaps matching TRBD2 (6 bases). The V end lost 9 bases, the J end lost 3 bases, and 10 bases lay between the germline ends. The CDR3 has 12 amino acids. CDR1 and CDR2 (germline): MNHNY, SVGAGI (reference sequence). The CDR3 DNA sequence: TGTGCCAGTAGGGGAGGAACAGATACGCAGTATTTT. Translated: CASRGGTDTQYF.

The genes are TRBV2 and TRBJ2-3; 12 bases map to TRBD2. CDR3 size: 16 residues. The trim removed 8 bases at V and 6 bases at J, leaving 12 bases unmatched. Per the germline V gene, CDR1 is SNHLY and CDR2 is FYNNEI. In DNA form, the CDR3 reads TGTGCCAGCCGGGTGGGTACTAGCGGGAGGACTGATACGCAGTATTTT. Translating gives CASRVGTSGRTDTQYF.

Points on this clone: Other DNA sequences from this sample encode an identical CDR3 as well. The rearrangement uses TRBV27 and TRBJ2-3, with D uncertain. The V gene's germline CDR1 is MNHEY and CDR2 SMNVEV (reference sequence). V dropped 3 bases and J dropped 2 bases, with 9 bases sitting between them. This CDR3 is 14 amino acids long. CDR3 sequence: CASSFGPHTDTQYF. Here the CDR3 DNA reads TGTGCCAGCAGTTTTGGGCCGCACACAGATACGCAGTATTTT.

Points on this clone: One end of the junction varies from germline; a read error may be responsible. Other DNA sequences within the sample encode an identical CDR3. V and J are TRBV11-2 and TRBJ2-2; possible D gene TRBD1, 5 bases. CDR1 and CDR2 from the germline V gene are SGHAT and FQNNGV. The CDR3 consists of 14 residues. CDR3 coding DNA: TGTGCCAGCAGCCTAGACAGAAACACCGGGGAGCTGTTTTTT. This translates into CASSLDRNTGELFF.

The CDR3 reads CASRSSTDTQYF. The DNA for the CDR3 is TGTGCCAGCAGGTCTAGCACAGATACGCAGTATTTT. The J gene is TRBJ2-3, the V gene TRBV7-3; D unresolved. This CDR3 is built from 12 residues. Trimming removed 6 bases from V and 0 bases from J, with 4 bases in between. Germline lookup yields CDR1 SGHTA and CDR2 FQGTGA.

This clone was recorded once. The rearrangement links TRBV5-1 to TRBJ2-1, with 13 positions matching TRBD2. V lost 4 bases and J lost 7; bases outside the gene matches: 5. This CDR3 region has 15 residues. In germline, CDR1 is SGHRS, CDR2 YFSETQ. CDR3 protein: CASSTLAGGPNEQFF. Here the CDR3 DNA reads TGCGCCAGCAGCACACTAGCGGGAGGGCCGAATGAGCAGTTCTTC.

The gene calls are TRBV4-1 and TRBJ1-4, with 7 bases identical to TRBD1. Losses at the gene ends were 1 base for V and 8 bases for J; bases not matched to a gene: 10. From germline, CDR1 is MGHRA and CDR2 YSYEKL. The CDR3 consists of 16 residues. The CDR3 here is CASSQGYRGPLEKLFF. In nucleotides, the CDR3 is TGCGCCAGCAGCCAAGGCTACAGGGGCCCCCTGGAAAAACTGTTTTTT.

The V gene is TRBV5-1, the J gene TRBJ2-1; a weak D match, TRBD2 (5 bases). The CDR3 is made up of 11 amino acids. CDR1 is SGHRS and CDR2 is YFSETQ in the germline V gene. Deletions cut 4 bases from V and 9 bases from J, with 8 bases between. CDR3 nucleotide sequence: TGCGCCAGCAGCCGAGAGGGTGAGCAGTTCTTC. It translates to CASSREGEQFF.

The chain joins TRBV9 to TRBJ2-1; 10 bases are shared with TRBD2. Germline CDR1 is SGDLS and CDR2 is YYNGEE. This CDR3 region has 14 residues. V trimming: 0 bases; J trimming: 9 bases; junction bases outside the gene matches: 3. The CDR3 loop reads CASSVGVAGGEQFF. CDR3 nucleotides: TGTGCCAGCAGCGTAGGGGTAGCGGGAGGTGAGCAGTTCTTC. Complete variable domain (other parts from reference TRBV9 and TRBJ2-1): DSGVTQTPKHLITATGQRVTLRCSPRSGDLSVYWYQQSLDQGLQFLIQYYNGEERAKGNILERFSAQQFPDLHSELNLSSLELGDSALYFCASSVGVAGGEQFFGPGTRLTVL.

This chain uses TRBV7-9 with TRBJ2-3; D is undetermined. This CDR3 has 13 residues. Trimming took 4 bases from V and 0 from J, leaving 5 bases between them. Germline loops: CDR1 SEHNR, CDR2 FQNEAQ (reference sequence). Here the CDR3 reads CASSSISTDTQYF. In DNA form, the CDR3 reads TGTGCCAGCAGCTCTATTAGCACAGATACGCAGTATTTT.

The CDR3 loop is CAIQLGGSNQPQHF. The CDR3 DNA follows: TGTGCCATCCAACTCGGGGGGAGCAATCAGCCCCAGCATTTT. This rearrangement joins TRBV28 to TRBJ1-5; TRBD1 is a possible D gene (5 bases). V was clipped by 10 bases and J by 1 base, with 14 bases between them. The CDR3 runs to 14 residues. CDR1 is MDHEN, CDR2 SYDVKM, per germline.

The chain carries TRBV29-1 and TRBJ2-7; TRBD1 matches 9 bases. CDR3 size: 15 residues. Looked up from germline, CDR1 is SQVTM and CDR2 is ANQGSEA. V trimming: 2 bases; J trimming: 3 bases; junction bases outside the gene matches: 8. For the CDR3, the DNA is TGCAGCGTTGAAACCGGGACAGGGTTAGGCTACGAGCAGTACTTC. Encoded protein: CSVETGTGLGYEQYF.